Following are 11 T cell receptor beta chains from one sample sequenced in a study of T-cell memory formation after mild COVID-19. TCRdb re-derived calls from the 5' RACE reads in MiXCR, one entry per CDR3 protein. The data contain approximately 570,000 distinct CDR3 sequences, about a sixth of them singletons. The specimen was PBMCs or a T cell subset sorted from them (not recorded which). These TCRs come from an adult woman who had mild COVID-19 (a few samples of this study predate the infection). Cell type and time point are not known.

The V gene is TRBV6-2 or TRBV6-3, the J gene TRBJ2-2, with 9 nucleotides matching TRBD2. Germline CDR1 MNHEY, CDR2 SVGEGT. The CDR3 has 18 residues. J was trimmed by 5 bases and V by 0 bases; bases with no gene match: 10. CDR3 DNA: TGTGCCAGCAGTTACTCCCCCCTAGCGGGGTGGGGTACCGGGGAGCTGTTTTTT. It encodes CASSYSPLAGWGTGELFF.

The rearrangement links TRBV12-3 or TRBV12-4 to TRBJ1-6, with a tentative D call TRBD1 (5 bases). The CDR3 contains 16 residues. Trimming removed 3 bases at V and 8 bases at J, with 17 bases between. Here the CDR3 reads CASSFGGGRADSPLHF. CDR3 nucleotide sequence: TGTGCCAGCAGTTTTGGTGGTGGCAGGGCTGATTCACCCCTCCACTTT.

The genes are TRBV5-1 and TRBJ2-3, with TRBD1 identical over 10 bases. The germline V gene has CDR1 SGHRS and CDR2 YFSETQ. V lost 4 bases and J lost 1; bases outside the gene matches: 6. The CDR3 has 16 residues. Here the CDR3 DNA reads TGCGCCAGCAGCGCGACCGGGACAGGGGGCACAGATACGCAGTATTTT. Amino acid sequence: CASSATGTGGTDTQYF.

The chain recombines TRBV25-1 with TRBJ1-2, with D possibly TRBD1 on 6 matching bases. V was cut by 6 bases and J by 4 bases, with 36 bases left in between. CDR1 MGHDK and CDR2 SYGVNS come from the germline V gene. This CDR3 region has 21 residues. Written as DNA, the CDR3 is TGTGCCAGCAGCATAACCGGGACAAAGCATCAAGAGTTGGTCAGTTTCTATGGCTACACCTTC. This gives the protein CASSITGTKHQELVSFYGYTF.

There are a few counts of this clonotype. The rearrangement links TRBV5-1 to TRBJ2-3, with 9 nucleotides matching TRBD1. The germline gives CDR1 SGHRS, CDR2 YFSETQ. The V segment lost 0 bases and the J segment 7 bases; nucleotides outside the gene matches: 9. CDR3 length equals 16 residues. The CDR3, as DNA: TGCGCCAGCAGCTTGGGGACAGGGGAAAGATATTATACGCAGTATTTT. It encodes CASSLGTGERYYTQYF.

This clonotype turned up a few times. The chain combines TRBV18 with TRBJ1-4; possible D gene TRBD1, 5 bases. V gave up 3 bases and J gave up 8 bases, with 25 bases separating them. Germline V gene data show CDR1 as KGHSH and CDR2 as LQKENI. The CDR3 has 18 residues. The CDR3 protein is CASSPQLRSGTQAEKLFF. The CDR3 nucleotides read TGTGCCAGCTCACCTCAATTGAGGTCTGGGACTCAGGCCGAAAAACTGTTTTTT.

J is TRBJ2-3 and V is TRBV21-1; the table names TRBD1, a call not compared with the DNA. TRBV21-1 is given as a pseudogene. The CDR3 loop spans 16 amino acids. CDR3 amino acids: CASSKGEDSCTDTQYF. CDR3 bases: TGTGCCAGCAGCAAGGGAGAGGACAGCTGCACAGATACGCAGTATTTT.

There are a few counts of this clonotype. J is TRBJ1-4 and V is TRBV6-5; TRBD1 matches 8 bases. Germline-derived CDR1 and CDR2 are MNHEY and SVGAGI. CDR3 length: 15 residues. J lost 5 bases, V lost 0 bases, and 2 bases had no gene match. This CDR3 reads CASSYSGQGNEKLFF. The CDR3 DNA is TGTGCCAGCAGTTACTCAGGACAGGGAAATGAAAAACTGTTTTTT.

The J gene is TRBJ2-3, the V gene TRBV4-2, with D hard to call. Deletions cut 0 bases from V and 7 bases from J, with 8 bases between. CDR1 is LGHNA and CDR2 is YNFKEQ in the germline V gene. CDR3 length: 13 residues. The CDR3 here is CASSQELRNTQYF. The CDR3 DNA is TGTGCCAGCAGCCAAGAGTTGAGAAATACGCAGTATTTT.

J is TRBJ2-7 and V is TRBV24-1; D gene unclear. CDR1 is KGHDR and CDR2 is SFDVKD in the germline V gene. V was cut by 2 bases and J by 7 bases, with 17 bases left in between. The CDR3 contains 15 residues. CDR3 in amino acids: CATSDSQRTAWEQYF. The CDR3 DNA reads as TGTGCCACCAGTGATTCACAACGGACGGCCTGGGAGCAGTACTTC.

This clonotype was observed a few times. The genes are TRBV27 and TRBJ2-1, with D perhaps TRBD1 or TRBD2 (5 bases each). Trimming took off 6 bases at V and 5 bases at J, with 14 bases between the two ends. The CDR3 is made up of 14 amino acids. CDR1 is MNHEY, CDR2 SMNVEV, per germline (reference sequence). The CDR3 nucleotides read TGTGCCAGCAGCTGGGACCGTCTGAACAATGAGCAGTTCTTC. As protein: CASSWDRLNNEQFF.